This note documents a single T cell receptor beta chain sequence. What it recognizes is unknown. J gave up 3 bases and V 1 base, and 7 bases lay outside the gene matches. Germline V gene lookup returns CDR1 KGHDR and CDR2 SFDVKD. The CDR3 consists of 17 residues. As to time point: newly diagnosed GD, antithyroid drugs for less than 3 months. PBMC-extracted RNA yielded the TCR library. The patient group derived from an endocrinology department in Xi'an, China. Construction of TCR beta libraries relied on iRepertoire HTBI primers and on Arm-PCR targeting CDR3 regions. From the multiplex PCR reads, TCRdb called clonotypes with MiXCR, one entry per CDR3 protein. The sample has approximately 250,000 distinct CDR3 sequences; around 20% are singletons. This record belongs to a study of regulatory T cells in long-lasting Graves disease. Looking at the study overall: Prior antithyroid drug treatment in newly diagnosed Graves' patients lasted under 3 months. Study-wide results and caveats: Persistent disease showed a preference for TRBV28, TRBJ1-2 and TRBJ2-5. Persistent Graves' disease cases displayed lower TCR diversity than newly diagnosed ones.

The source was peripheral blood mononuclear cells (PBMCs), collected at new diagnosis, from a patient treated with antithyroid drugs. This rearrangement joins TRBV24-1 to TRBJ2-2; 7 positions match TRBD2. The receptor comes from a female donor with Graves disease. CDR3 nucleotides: TGTGCCACCAGTGATTTAGGGCGGGAGCGTGACACCGGGGAGCTGTTTTTT. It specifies CATSDLGRERDTGELFF.